Listed below are T cell receptor beta chains from one sample, sequenced in a study of cytomegalovirus exposure and HLA in healthy donors. TCRdb's copy holds only in-frame clones and misses some; the assay was immunoSEQ multiplex PCR. The table includes around 170,000 clones, roughly 82% detected once. Material for sequencing was PBMCs. Receptors were obtained from a woman in her forties or fifties in good health and CMV-seropositive. CDR3s include the opening cysteine and the closing phenylalanine or tryptophan. A D gene is named only where the DNA matches it firmly. Expanded clones are given a class, and other clones once, few, many or no size at all.

D	V	J	size	CDR3	DNA
TRBD1	TRBV2	TRBJ2-7	-	CASSMGQGDYEQYF	TGTGCCAGCAGTATGGGACAGGGTGACTACGAGCAGTACTTC
-	TRBV10-3	TRBJ1-6	-	CASSYRSPSPLHF	TGTGCCAGCAGTTACCGGTCACCTTCACCCCTCCACTTT
-	TRBV29-1	TRBJ2-7	-	CSVVGTLFSYEQYF	TGCAGCGTTGTAGGGACACTTTTCTCCTACGAGCAGTACTTC
-	TRBV6-1	TRBJ1-5	few	CASSEGLGGNQPQHF	TGTGCCAGCAGTGAAGGACTTGGCGGTAATCAGCCCCAGCATTTT
-	TRBV6-1	TRBJ2-5	few	CASRRTLETQYF	TGTGCCAGCCGCCGGACTTTGGAGACCCAGTACTTC
-	TRBV19	TRBJ2-2	-	CASSTPSGGGELFF	TGTGCCAGTAGTACCCCCTCCGGGGGAGGGGAGCTGTTTTTT
-	TRBV2	TRBJ2-3	-	CASSQRQNTQYF	TGTGCCAGCAGCCAACGACAGAATACGCAGTATTTT
-	TRBV27	TRBJ1-2	-	CASSLSAEPGGYTF	TGTGCCAGCAGTTTATCGGCCGAGCCGGGAGGCTACACCTTC
TRBD1	TRBV5-1	TRBJ2-2	-	CASSSQGPLGTGELFF	TGCGCCAGCAGCTCACAGGGGCCCCTTGGGACCGGGGAGCTGTTTTTT
-	TRBV18	TRBJ2-1	few	CASSRRESSYNEQFF	TGTGCCAGCTCACGTAGGGAGAGCTCCTACAATGAGCAGTTCTTC
-	TRBV27	TRBJ1-2	-	CASSLSTPDSLYGYTF	TGTGCCAGCAGTTTAAGTACCCCGGACAGCCTTTATGGCTACACCTTC
-	TRBV9	TRBJ1-6	once	CASSVLGAYSPLHF	TGTGCCAGCAGCGTACTAGGGGCATACTCACCCCTCCACTTT
-	TRBV20-1	TRBJ2-5	-	CSARMGETQYF	TGCAGTGCTAGAATGGGCGAGACCCAGTACTTC
-	TRBV6-1	TRBJ1-1	-	CASRLALMNTEAFF	TGTGCCAGCAGGTTAGCCCTCATGAACACTGAAGCTTTCTTT
-	TRBV5-5	TRBJ2-3	once	CASSPSRTTDTQYF	TGTGCCAGCAGCCCCTCCAGAACCACAGATACGCAGTATTTT
TRBD1	TRBV6-5	TRBJ1-1	-	CASSPRGHMNTEAFF	TGTGCCAGCAGCCCCAGGGGGCATATGAACACTGAAGCTTTCTTT
-	TRBV5-1	TRBJ2-1	once	CASSPGTSYRNEQFF	TGCGCCAGCAGCCCAGGTACTAGCTATCGGAATGAGCAGTTCTTC
TRBD1	TRBV2	TRBJ1-1	-	CASAWDRNTEAFF	TGTGCCAGCGCGTGGGACAGGAACACTGAAGCTTTCTTT
-	TRBV7-2	TRBJ1-2	-	CASSPLGAGGYTF	TGTGCCAGCAGCCCCTTGGGGGCCGGTGGCTACACCTTC
TRBD2	TRBV5-5	TRBJ2-3	-	CASHPGGSILTDTQYF	TGTGCCAGCCACCCGGGGGGTTCCATCCTCACAGATACGCAGTATTTT
-	TRBV5-6	TRBJ1-1	few	CASSLFQGLSTEAFF	TGTGCCAGCAGCTTGTTCCAGGGGTTGAGCACTGAAGCTTTCTTT
TRBD2	TRBV5-1	TRBJ2-7	-	CASSLAGTRDYEQYF	TGCGCCAGCAGCTTGGCCGGGACTAGGGACTACGAGCAGTACTTC
-	TRBV4-1	TRBJ1-1	-	CASAGGFDEAFF	TGCGCCAGCGCCGGGGGGTTCGATGAAGCTTTCTTT
-	TRBV5-1	TRBJ1-4	few	CASSRGSNEKLFF	TGCGCCAGCAGCCGAGGGAGTAATGAAAAACTGTTTTTT
-	TRBV6-5	TRBJ2-7	few	CASSGGNEQYF	TGTGCCAGCAGTGGGGGGAACGAGCAGTACTTC
TRBD1	TRBV7-3	TRBJ1-1	-	CASSLEVPGQGLGRWNTEAFF	TGTGCCAGCAGCTTAGAGGTCCCGGGACAGGGCCTCGGGAGATGGAACACTGAAGCTTTCTTT
-	TRBV5-4	TRBJ1-1	-	CASSRQNMNTEAFF	TGTGCCAGCAGCCGACAGAACATGAACACTGAAGCTTTCTTT
-	TRBV6-4	TRBJ2-7	-	CATPSCGTEIYEQYF	TGTGCCACCCCCTCATGCGGGACGGAGATCTACGAGCAGTACTTC
-	TRBV7-9	TRBJ1-1	-	CASSLGRNTNTEAFF	TGTGCCAGCAGCTTGGGCAGGAATACGAACACTGAAGCTTTCTTT
TRBD2	TRBV7-2	TRBJ2-3	once	CASSPGLAGGPTQYF	TGTGCCAGCAGCCCCGGACTAGCGGGGGGGCCGACGCAGTATTTT
-	TRBV7-2	TRBJ2-3	-	CASSLSRTDHTQYF	TGTGCCAGCAGCTTAAGCCGGACAGATCATACGCAGTATTTT
-	TRBV7-9	TRBJ1-2	-	CASSLGGVEVTDTF	TGTGCCAGCAGCTTGGGGGGGGTCGAAGTGACGGACACCTTC
-	TRBV4-2	TRBJ2-1	-	CASSQEGPWLFF	TGTGCCAGCAGCCAAGAGGGCCCCTGGTTGTTCTTC
TRBD1	TRBV6-1	TRBJ2-4	-	CASSLTGARTIQYF	TGTGCCAGCAGCCTTACAGGGGCGCGCACCATTCAGTACTTC
-	TRBV7-9	TRBJ2-2	-	CSSSRRDGELFF	TGTTCCAGCAGCCGCAGGGACGGGGAGCTGTTTTTT
-	TRBV14	TRBJ2-5	-	CASSLLGDQYF	TGTGCCAGCAGCCTCTTAGGGGACCAGTACTTC
-	TRBV11-3	TRBJ2-5	-	CASSLGSRTEETQYF	TGTGCCAGCAGCTTAGGGAGCCGGACAGAAGAGACCCAGTACTTC
TRBD2	TRBV11-2	TRBJ2-3	once	CASSSLAGVYTDTQYF	TGTGCCAGCAGCTCACTAGCGGGGGTGTACACAGATACGCAGTATTTT
TRBD1	TRBV2	TRBJ2-1	-	CASSEDRGAYNEQFF	TGTGCCAGCAGTGAAGACAGGGGGGCCTACAATGAGCAGTTCTTC
-	TRBV4-1	TRBJ2-7	-	CASSQDRGASYEQYF	TGCGCCAGCAGCCAAGATCGGGGGGCCTCCTACGAGCAGTACTTC
-	TRBV7-8	TRBJ1-1	-	CASSLVGGVNTEAFF	TGTGCCAGCAGCTTAGTCGGGGGGGTTAACACTGAAGCTTTCTTT
TRBD2	TRBV9	TRBJ2-1	-	CASSWASGGAYNEQFF	TGTGCCAGCAGCTGGGCTAGCGGGGGGGCATACAATGAGCAGTTCTTC
-	TRBV6-1	TRBJ1-6	-	CASSEIWQGGSPLHF	TGTGCCAGCAGTGAAATTTGGCAGGGAGGTTCACCCCTCCACTTT
TRBD1	TRBV5-4	TRBJ1-6	-	CASSLGTGRDSPLHF	TGTGCCAGCAGCTTGGGGACAGGGCGGGATTCACCCCTCCACTTT
TRBD2	TRBV2	TRBJ2-3	-	CASSENSGSTDTQYF	TGTGCCAGCAGTGAGAATAGCGGGAGCACAGATACGCAGTATTTT
-	TRBV5-1	TRBJ2-5	-	CASTPLLGRGLETQYF	TGCGCCAGCACCCCACTTTTAGGGCGGGGGCTGGAGACCCAGTACTTC
-	TRBV10-2	TRBJ2-7	-	CASSEEGGSYEQYF	TGCGCCAGCAGTGAAGAGGGTGGGTCCTACGAGCAGTACTTC
TRBD1	TRBV7-3	TRBJ2-2	-	CASSRGGQGAGTGELFF	TGTGCCAGCAGCCGAGGGGGACAGGGGGCGGGCACCGGGGAGCTGTTTTTT
-	TRBV19	TRBJ2-4	-	CASSIRGGDDKNIQYF	TGTGCCAGTAGTATACGGGGCGGGGATGACAAAAACATTCAGTACTTC
-	TRBV4-1	TRBJ2-3	-	CASSQEGSVVTDTQYF	TGCGCCAGCAGCCAAGAGGGGAGCGTGGTGACAGATACGCAGTATTTT
TRBD2	TRBV15	TRBJ2-1	-	CATSRDRAGGVDEQFF	TGTGCCACCAGCAGAGATCGAGCGGGGGGAGTAGATGAGCAGTTCTTC